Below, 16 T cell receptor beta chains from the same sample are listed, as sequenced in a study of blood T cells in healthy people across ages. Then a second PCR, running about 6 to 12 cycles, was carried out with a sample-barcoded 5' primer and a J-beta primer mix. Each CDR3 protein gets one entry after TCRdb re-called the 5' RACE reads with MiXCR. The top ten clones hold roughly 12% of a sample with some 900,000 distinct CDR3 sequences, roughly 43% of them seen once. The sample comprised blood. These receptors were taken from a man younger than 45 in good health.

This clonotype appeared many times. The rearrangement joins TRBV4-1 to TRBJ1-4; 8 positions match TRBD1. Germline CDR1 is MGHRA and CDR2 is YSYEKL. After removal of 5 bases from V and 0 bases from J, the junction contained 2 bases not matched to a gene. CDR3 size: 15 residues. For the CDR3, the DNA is TGCGCCAGCAGCTCGACAGGGGCAACTAATGAAAAACTGTTTTTT. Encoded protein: CASSSTGATNEKLFF.

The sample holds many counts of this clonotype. The CDR3 coding sequence is TGTGCCAGCAGCTCCCGGGACAGGAACTACAATGAGCAGTTCTTC. It translates to CASSSRDRNYNEQFF. The V call is TRBV27, the J call TRBJ2-1; 8 bases line up with TRBD1. The CDR3 has 15 residues. J was trimmed by 3 bases and V by 6 bases; bases with no gene match: 7. From germline, CDR1 is MNHEY and CDR2 SMNVEV (reference sequence).

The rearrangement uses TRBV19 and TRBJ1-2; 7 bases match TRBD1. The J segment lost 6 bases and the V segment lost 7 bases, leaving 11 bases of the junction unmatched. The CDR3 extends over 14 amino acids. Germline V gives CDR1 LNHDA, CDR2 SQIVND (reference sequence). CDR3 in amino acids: CASTRDRTFHGYTF. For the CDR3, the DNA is TGTGCCAGTACCCGGGACAGAACATTCCATGGCTACACCTTC.

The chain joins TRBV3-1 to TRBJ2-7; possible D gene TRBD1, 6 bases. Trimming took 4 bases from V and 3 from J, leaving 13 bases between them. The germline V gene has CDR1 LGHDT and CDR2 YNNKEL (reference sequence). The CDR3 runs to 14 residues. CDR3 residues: CASSLRDTYYEQYF. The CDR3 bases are TGTGCCAGCAGCCTACGGGACACCTACTACGAGCAGTACTTC.

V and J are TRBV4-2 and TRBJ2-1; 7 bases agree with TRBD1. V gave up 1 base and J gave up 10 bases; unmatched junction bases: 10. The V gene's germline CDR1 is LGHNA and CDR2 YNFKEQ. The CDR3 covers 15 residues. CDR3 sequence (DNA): TGTGCCAGCAGCCAAGGGGTCGGACAGGACCGCGAGCAGTTCTTC. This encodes CASSQGVGQDREQFF.

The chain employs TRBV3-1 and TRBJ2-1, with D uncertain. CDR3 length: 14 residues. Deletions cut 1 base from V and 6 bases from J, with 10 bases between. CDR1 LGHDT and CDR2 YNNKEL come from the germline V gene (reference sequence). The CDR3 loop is CASSQATHVNEQFF. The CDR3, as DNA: TGTGCCAGCAGCCAAGCCACCCACGTCAATGAGCAGTTCTTC.

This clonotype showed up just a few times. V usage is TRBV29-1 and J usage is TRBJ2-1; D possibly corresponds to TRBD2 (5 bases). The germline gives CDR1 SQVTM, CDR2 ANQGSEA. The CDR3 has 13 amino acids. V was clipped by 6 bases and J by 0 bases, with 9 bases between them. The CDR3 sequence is CSVFGLSYNEQFF. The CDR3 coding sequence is TGCAGCGTGTTTGGACTCTCCTACAATGAGCAGTTCTTC.

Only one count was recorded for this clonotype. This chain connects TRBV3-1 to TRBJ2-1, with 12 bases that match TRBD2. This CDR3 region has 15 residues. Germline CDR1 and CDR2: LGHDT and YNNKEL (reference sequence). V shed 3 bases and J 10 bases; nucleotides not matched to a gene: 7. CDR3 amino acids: CASSQSSGGAQEQFF. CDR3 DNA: TGTGCCAGCAGCCAGTCTAGCGGGGGGGCCCAGGAGCAGTTCTTC.

The CDR3 DNA sequence: TGTGCCAGCAGTTACTCCTACTTTACGGACAGGGGGCAATTCAATGAGCAGTTCTTC. This codes for CASSYSYFTDRGQFNEQFF. This sequence joins TRBV6-5 and TRBJ2-1, with 11 bases that match TRBD1. CDR1 MNHEY and CDR2 SVGAGI come from the germline V gene. Losses at the gene ends were 0 bases for V and 6 bases for J; bases not matched to a gene: 13. CDR3 size: 19 residues.

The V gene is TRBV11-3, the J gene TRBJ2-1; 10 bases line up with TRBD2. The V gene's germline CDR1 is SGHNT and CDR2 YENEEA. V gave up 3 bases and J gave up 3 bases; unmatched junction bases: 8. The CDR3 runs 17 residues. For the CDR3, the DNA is TGTGCCAGCAGCTTTACCCTAACTAGCGGGGACTACAATGAGCAGTTCTTC. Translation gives CASSFTLTSGDYNEQFF.

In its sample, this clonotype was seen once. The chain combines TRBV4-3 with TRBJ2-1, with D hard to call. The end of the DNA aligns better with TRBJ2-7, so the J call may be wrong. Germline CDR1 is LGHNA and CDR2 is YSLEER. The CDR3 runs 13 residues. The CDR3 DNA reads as TGCGCCAGCAGCCAAGATTACAAAGGCGAGCAGTACTTC. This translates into CASSQDYKGEQYF.

The CDR3 is CASSWVRSAEAFF. As DNA, the CDR3 is TGTGCCAGCAGCTGGGTCCGTAGCGCTGAAGCTTTCTTT. The chain combines TRBV11-3 with TRBJ1-1; D not resolved. Germline values: CDR1 SGHNT, CDR2 YENEEA. CDR3 length: 13 residues. V lost 4 bases and J 6 bases, leaving 12 bases between the germline ends.

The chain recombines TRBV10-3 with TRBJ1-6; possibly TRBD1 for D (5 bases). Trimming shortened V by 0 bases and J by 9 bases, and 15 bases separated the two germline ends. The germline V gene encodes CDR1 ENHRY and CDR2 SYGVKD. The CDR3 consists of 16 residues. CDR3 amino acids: CAISESTQGVGSPLHF. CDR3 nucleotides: TGTGCCATCAGTGAGTCAACCCAGGGCGTAGGTTCACCCCTCCACTTT.

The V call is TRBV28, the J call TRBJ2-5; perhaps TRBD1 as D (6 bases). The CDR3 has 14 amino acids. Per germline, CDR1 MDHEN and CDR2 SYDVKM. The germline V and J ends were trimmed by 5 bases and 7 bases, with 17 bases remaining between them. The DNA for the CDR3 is TGTGCCAGCAGTGTACGGACAGCCCTAATGACCCAGTACTTC. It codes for CASSVRTALMTQYF. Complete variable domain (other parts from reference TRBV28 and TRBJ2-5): DVKVTQSSRYLVKRTGEKVFLECVQDMDHENMFWYRQDPGLGLRLIYFSYDVKMKEKGDIPEGYSVSREKKERFSLILESASTNQTSMYLCASSVRTALMTQYFGPGTRLLVL.

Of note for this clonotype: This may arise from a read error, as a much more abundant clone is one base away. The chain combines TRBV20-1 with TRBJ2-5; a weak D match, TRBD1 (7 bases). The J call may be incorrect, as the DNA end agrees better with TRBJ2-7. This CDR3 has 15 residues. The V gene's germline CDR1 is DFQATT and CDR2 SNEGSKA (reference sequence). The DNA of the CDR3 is TGCAGTGCTAGATATGTTAGCGGAGGGGGCCACGAGCAGTACTTC. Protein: CSARYVSGGGHEQYF.

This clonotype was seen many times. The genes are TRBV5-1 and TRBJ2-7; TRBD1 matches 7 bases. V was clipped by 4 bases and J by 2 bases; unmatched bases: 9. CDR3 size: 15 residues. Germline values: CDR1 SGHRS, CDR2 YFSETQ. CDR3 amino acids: CASSPEQGKTYEQYF. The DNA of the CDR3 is TGCGCCAGCAGCCCTGAACAGGGGAAGACCTACGAGCAGTACTTC.